Included here is one T cell receptor beta chain sequence, with context. The antigen is undetermined. This sample was taken from a study of T cell responses to AZD1222 COVID-19 vaccine. CDR1 is MNHEY and CDR2 is SVGAGI in the germline V gene. The CDR3 runs 15 residues. The germline V and J ends were trimmed by 2 bases and 8 bases, with 15 bases remaining between them. Some clones are missing from TCRdb's copy, which holds only in-frame ones; the method was immunoSEQ multiplex PCR. The sample holds about 120,000 clones; roughly 92% are singletons and the top ten take 2% to 2.5%. Overall study results and limits: Clonal diversity was possibly underestimated, and the donors were mostly white British, with more females.

The V and J genes are TRBV6-5 and TRBJ2-2, with a weak D call TRBD1 (6 bases). This TCR was recovered from an adult who received the AZD1222 COVID-19 vaccine. The material was peripheral blood, obtained 28 days after the second AZD1222 dose. The DNA of the CDR3 is TGTGCCAGCAGTTACAACAGGGTAGTAGCGGGGGAGCTGTTTTTT. Translation gives CASSYNRVVAGELFF.